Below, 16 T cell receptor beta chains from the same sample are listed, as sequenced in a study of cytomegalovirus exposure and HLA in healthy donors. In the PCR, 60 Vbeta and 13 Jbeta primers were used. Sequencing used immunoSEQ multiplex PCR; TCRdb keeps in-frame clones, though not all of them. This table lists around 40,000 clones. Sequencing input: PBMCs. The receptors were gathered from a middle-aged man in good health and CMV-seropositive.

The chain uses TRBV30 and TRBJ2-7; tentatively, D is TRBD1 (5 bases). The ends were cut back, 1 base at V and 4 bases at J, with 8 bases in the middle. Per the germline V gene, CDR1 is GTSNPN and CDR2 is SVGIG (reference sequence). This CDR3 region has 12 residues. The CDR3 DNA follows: TGTGCCTGGAGTGCGCAGGGTTACGAGCAGTACTTC. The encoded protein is CAWSAQGYEQYF.

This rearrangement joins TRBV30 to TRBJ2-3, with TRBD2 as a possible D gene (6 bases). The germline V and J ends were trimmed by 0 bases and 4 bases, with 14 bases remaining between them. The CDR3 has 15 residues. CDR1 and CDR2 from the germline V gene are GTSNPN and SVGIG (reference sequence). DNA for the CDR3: TGTGCCTGGAGTGTAAACCATCCGGGGGCAGATACGCAGTATTTT. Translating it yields CAWSVNHPGADTQYF.

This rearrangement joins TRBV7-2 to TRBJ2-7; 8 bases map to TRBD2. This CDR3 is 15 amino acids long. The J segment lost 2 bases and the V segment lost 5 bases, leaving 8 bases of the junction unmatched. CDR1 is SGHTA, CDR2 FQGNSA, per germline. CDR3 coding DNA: TGTGCCAGCAGCCAGGGAGGTAGCGGGGCCTACGAGCAGTACTTC. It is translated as CASSQGGSGAYEQYF.

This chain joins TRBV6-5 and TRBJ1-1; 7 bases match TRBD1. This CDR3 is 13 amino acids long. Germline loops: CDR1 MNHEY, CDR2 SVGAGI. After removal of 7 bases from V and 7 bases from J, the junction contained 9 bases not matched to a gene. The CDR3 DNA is TGTGCCAGCACCCTTGGACAGGCCAGTGAAGCTTTCTTT. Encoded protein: CASTLGQASEAFF.

The CDR3 is CAVGFRNGEAFF. DNA for the CDR3: TGTGCCGTCGGCTTCAGGAATGGTGAAGCTTTCTTT. This chain uses TRBV30 with TRBJ1-1; no clear D. The CDR3 totals 12 residues. Trimming shortened V by 8 bases and J by 7 bases, and 17 bases separated the two germline ends. Per the germline V gene, CDR1 is GTSNPN and CDR2 is SVGIG (reference sequence).

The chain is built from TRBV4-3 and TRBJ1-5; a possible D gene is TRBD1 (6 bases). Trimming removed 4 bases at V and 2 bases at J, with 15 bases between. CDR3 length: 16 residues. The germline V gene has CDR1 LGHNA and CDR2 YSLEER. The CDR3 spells CASSRQVMVGNQPQHF. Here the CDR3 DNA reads TGCGCCAGCAGCCGACAGGTTATGGTTGGCAATCAGCCCCAGCATTTT.

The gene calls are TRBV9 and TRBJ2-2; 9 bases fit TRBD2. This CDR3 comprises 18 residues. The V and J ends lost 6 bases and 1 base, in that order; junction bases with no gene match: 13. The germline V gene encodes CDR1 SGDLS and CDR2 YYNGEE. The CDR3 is CASTPGGRAPGNTGELFF. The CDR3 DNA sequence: TGTGCCAGCACCCCAGGCGGGAGGGCCCCTGGGAACACCGGGGAGCTGTTTTTT.

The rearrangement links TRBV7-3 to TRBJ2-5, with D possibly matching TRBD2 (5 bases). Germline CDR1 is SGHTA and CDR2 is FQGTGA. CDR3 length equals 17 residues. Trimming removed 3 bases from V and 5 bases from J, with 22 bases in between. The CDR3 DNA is TGTGCCAGCAGCTTCGGAATCGGACTTCCCTTCGGGGAGACCCAGTACTTC. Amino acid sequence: CASSFGIGLPFGETQYF.

The chain's CDR3 is CASSLGLAGVGETQYF. CDR3 coding DNA: TGTGCCAGCAGCTTGGGACTAGCGGGAGTAGGGGAGACCCAGTACTTC. The rearrangement joins TRBV7-2 to TRBJ2-5, with 14 nucleotides matching TRBD2. J was trimmed by 5 bases and V by 3 bases; bases with no gene match: 5. The CDR3 sequence is 16 residues long. The germline V gene encodes CDR1 SGHTA and CDR2 FQGNSA.

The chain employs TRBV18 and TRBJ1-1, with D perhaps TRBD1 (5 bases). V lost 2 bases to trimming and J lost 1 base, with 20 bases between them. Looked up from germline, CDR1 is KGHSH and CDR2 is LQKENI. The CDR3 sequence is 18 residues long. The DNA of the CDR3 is TGTGCCAGCTCACCAGTCTCCGGGACTCCCCACGGGAACACTGAAGCTTTCTTT. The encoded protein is CASSPVSGTPHGNTEAFF. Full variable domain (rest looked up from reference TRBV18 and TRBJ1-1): NAGVMQNPRHLVRRRGQEARLRCSPMKGHSHVYWYRQLPEEGLKFMVYLQKENIIDESGMPKERFSAEFPKEGPSILRIQQVVRGDSAAYFCASSPVSGTPHGNTEAFFGQGTRLTVV.

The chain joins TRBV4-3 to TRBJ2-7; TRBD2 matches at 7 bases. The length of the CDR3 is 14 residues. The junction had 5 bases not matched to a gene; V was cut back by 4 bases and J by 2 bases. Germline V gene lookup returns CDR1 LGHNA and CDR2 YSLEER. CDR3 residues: CASSRGEGTYEQYF. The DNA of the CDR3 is TGCGCCAGCAGCCGAGGGGAGGGTACCTACGAGCAGTACTTC.

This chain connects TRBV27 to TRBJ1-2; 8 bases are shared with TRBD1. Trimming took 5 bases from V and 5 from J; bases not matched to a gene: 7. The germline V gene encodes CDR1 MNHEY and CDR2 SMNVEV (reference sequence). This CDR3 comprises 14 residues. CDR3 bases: TGTGCCAGCAGTCGGCAGGGACAGGCATATGGCTACACCTTC. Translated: CASSRQGQAYGYTF.

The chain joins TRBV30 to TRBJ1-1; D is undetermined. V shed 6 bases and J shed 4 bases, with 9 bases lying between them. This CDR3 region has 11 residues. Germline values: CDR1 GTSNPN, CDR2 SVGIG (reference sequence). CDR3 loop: CACLPGTEAFF. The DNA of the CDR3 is TGTGCCTGCCTCCCAGGCACTGAAGCTTTCTTT.

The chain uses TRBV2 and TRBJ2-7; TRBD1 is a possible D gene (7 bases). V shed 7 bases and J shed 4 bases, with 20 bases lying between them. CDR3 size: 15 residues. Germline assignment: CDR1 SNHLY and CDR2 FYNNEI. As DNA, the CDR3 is TGTGCCAGCAAAGGGGGCGGGACTGGTTTTTACGAGCAGTACTTC. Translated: CASKGGGTGFYEQYF.

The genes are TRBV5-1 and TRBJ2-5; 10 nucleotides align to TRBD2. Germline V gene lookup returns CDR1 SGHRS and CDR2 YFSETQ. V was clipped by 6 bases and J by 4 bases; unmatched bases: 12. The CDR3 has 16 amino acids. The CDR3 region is CASTSSGRAMSETQYF. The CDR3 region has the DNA TGCGCCAGCACTTCGAGCGGGAGGGCCATGTCAGAGACCCAGTACTTC. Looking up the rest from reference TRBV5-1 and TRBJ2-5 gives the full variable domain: KAGVTQTPRYLIKTRGQQVTLSCSPISGHRSVSWYQQTPGQGLQFLFEYFSETQRNKGNFPGRFSGRQFSNSRSEMNVSTLELGDSALYLCASTSSGRAMSETQYFGPGTRLLVL.

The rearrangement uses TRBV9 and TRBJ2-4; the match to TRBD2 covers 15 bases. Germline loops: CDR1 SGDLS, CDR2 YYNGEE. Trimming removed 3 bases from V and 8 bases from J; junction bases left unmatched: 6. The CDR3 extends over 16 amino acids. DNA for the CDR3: TGTGCCAGCAGCGGAGGACTAGCGGGAGGGGAGGACATTCAGTACTTC. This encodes CASSGGLAGGEDIQYF.